Listed here is a single T cell receptor beta chain. The antigen is not known. This record belongs to a study of cytomegalovirus exposure and HLA in healthy donors. Broader study findings: Cytomegalovirus association was listed for 164 TCR beta chains.

With 60 Vbeta and 13 Jbeta primers, the PCR was carried out. Produced via immunoSEQ multiplex PCR; TCRdb's table is partial and in-frame only. Counted here are roughly 130,000 clones, 80% occurring once; the ten biggest clones make up 5% to 5.5%. With 5 bases clipped from V and 3 bases from J, the junction kept 12 bases outside the gene matches. Germline assignment: CDR1 SGHTA and CDR2 FQGTGA. The CDR3 length is 17 residues. This sequence joins TRBV7-3 and TRBJ2-3; 9 nucleotides align to TRBD2. The sample comprised PBMCs. The sequence was obtained from a young man in good health and CMV-seronegative. The CDR3: CASSLGGAGGPTDTQYF. The CDR3 DNA is TGTGCCAGCAGCCTAGGGGGTGCGGGAGGGCCGACAGATACGCAGTATTTT.